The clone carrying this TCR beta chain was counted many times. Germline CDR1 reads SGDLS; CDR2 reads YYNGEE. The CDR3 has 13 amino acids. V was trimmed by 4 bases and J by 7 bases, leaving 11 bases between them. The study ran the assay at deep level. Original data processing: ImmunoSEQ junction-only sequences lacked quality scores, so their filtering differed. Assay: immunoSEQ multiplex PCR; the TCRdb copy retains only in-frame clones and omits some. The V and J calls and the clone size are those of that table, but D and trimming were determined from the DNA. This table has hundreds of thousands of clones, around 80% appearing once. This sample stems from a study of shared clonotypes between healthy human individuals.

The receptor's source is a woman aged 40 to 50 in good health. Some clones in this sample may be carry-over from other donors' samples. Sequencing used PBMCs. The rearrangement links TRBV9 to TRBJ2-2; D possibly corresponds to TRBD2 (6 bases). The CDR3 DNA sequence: TGTGCCAGCAGCCCCGGCGGGGACGGGGAGCTGTTTTTT. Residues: CASSPGGDGELFF.